What follows are 19 T cell receptor beta chains derived from one specimen sequenced in a study of CD8 T cell repertoires and HIV-1 epitope variants. TCRdb's table, derived via immunoSEQ multiplex PCR, lists solely in-frame clones and lacks some. The data contain 4,000 to 6,500 clones, approximately 70% of them singletons. Their recognized antigens are unknown. The sample comprised cultured CD8+ T cells derived from PBMCs. Receptors were obtained from a male donor with HIV.

The rearrangement uses TRBV5-4 and TRBJ1-1, with 7 bases aligning to TRBD1. The germline V gene encodes CDR1 SGHNT and CDR2 YYREEE (reference sequence). This CDR3 comprises 15 residues. J was trimmed by 3 bases and V by 0 bases; bases with no gene match: 5. Here the CDR3 reads CASSLGGGRDTEAFF. CDR3 bases: TGTGCCAGCAGCTTGGGAGGGGGCAGGGACACTGAAGCTTTCTTT. The variable domain in full, with the rest retrieved from reference TRBV5-4 and TRBJ1-1, is ETGVTQSPTHLIKTRGQQVTLRCSSQSGHNTVSWYQQALGQGPQFIFQYYREEENGRGNFPPRFSGLQFPNYSSELNVNALELDDSALYLCASSLGGGRDTEAFFGQGTRLTVV.

The chain employs TRBV28 and TRBJ1-6; unclear D gene. The CDR3 runs 17 residues. Germline loops: CDR1 MDHEN, CDR2 SYDVKM. Trimming removed 5 bases at V and 0 bases at J, with 14 bases between. CDR3 sequence reads: CASSPPKFSSYNSPLHF. CDR3 DNA: TGTGCCAGCAGTCCTCCGAAGTTTAGCTCCTATAATTCACCCCTCCACTTT. The full variable domain, with the rest looked up from reference TRBV28 and TRBJ1-6, is DVKVTQSSRYLVKRTGEKVFLECVQDMDHENMFWYRQDPGLGLRLIYFSYDVKMKEKGDIPEGYSVSREKKERFSLILESASTNQTSMYLCASSPPKFSSYNSPLHFGNGTRLTVT.

This clone has just a few counts. The CDR3 spells CASSQGPYEQYF. CDR3 sequence (DNA): TGTGCCAGCAGCCAGGGGCCCTACGAGCAGTACTTC. This sequence joins TRBV27 and TRBJ2-7; possible D gene TRBD1, 6 bases. Germline V gene lookup returns CDR1 MNHEY and CDR2 SMNVEV (reference sequence). The CDR3 has 12 amino acids. V was shortened by 6 bases and J by 2 bases, with 8 bases between the two germline ends.

The chain links TRBV6-5 to TRBJ1-5, with D possibly being TRBD1 (6 bases). V was shortened by 5 bases and J by 3 bases, with 11 bases between the two germline ends. Germline V gene data show CDR1 as MNHEY and CDR2 as SVGAGI. The CDR3 has 14 residues. The chain's CDR3 is CASSTGKYNQPQHF. The CDR3 DNA reads as TGTGCCAGCAGTACAGGGAAATACAATCAGCCCCAGCATTTT.

The CDR3 loop is CAIFNGGGNEQFF. CDR3 DNA: TGTGCCATCTTTAACGGAGGGGGCAATGAGCAGTTCTTC. This chain links TRBV10-3 with TRBJ2-1; the D call may be TRBD1 or TRBD2 (6 bases each). V lost 8 bases and J lost 6, with 14 bases in between. CDR1 is ENHRY, CDR2 SYGVKD, per germline. This CDR3 contains 13 residues.

This chain uses TRBV7-6 with TRBJ2-2; D is ambiguous. Trimming cost V 2 bases and J 7 bases, with 8 bases left between them. Germline V lookup: CDR1 SGHVS, CDR2 FNYEAQ. CDR3 length: 13 amino acids. This chain's CDR3 is CASSLNTGGELFF. CDR3 in DNA: TGTGCCAGCAGCTTAAATACGGGCGGGGAGCTGTTTTTT. The complete variable domain, with remaining parts taken from reference TRBV7-6 and TRBJ2-2, reads GAGVSQSPRYKVTKRGQDVALRCDPISGHVSLYWYRQALGQGPEFLTYFNYEAQQDKSGLPNDRFSAERPEGSISTLTIQRTEQRDSAMYRCASSLNTGGELFFGEGSRLTVL.

This clone has a single count. The chain is built from TRBV21-1 and TRBJ2-5; the table calls TRBD1, which could not be checked here. TRBV21-1 has pseudogene status. The CDR3 contains 15 residues. CDR3 amino acids: CASNIRPREQETQYF. In DNA form, the CDR3 reads TGTGCCAGCAACATCAGGCCCAGAGAACAAGAGACCCAGTACTTC.

V and J are TRBV4-3 and TRBJ1-1; D possibly corresponds to TRBD1 (5 bases). The V and J ends lost 3 bases and 0 bases respectively, with 11 bases between them. The length of the CDR3 is 15 residues. Germline values: CDR1 LGHNA, CDR2 YSLEER. The CDR3 loop is CASSHRPTVNTEAFF. The CDR3 DNA is TGCGCCAGCAGCCACCGACCGACAGTGAACACTGAAGCTTTCTTT.

The rearrangement links TRBV10-2 to TRBJ1-4; no firm D call. The germline CDR1 and CDR2 sequences are WSHSY and SAAADI. V lost 3 bases, J lost 11 bases, and 13 bases lay in between. There are 13 residues in the CDR3. This chain's CDR3 is CASSDFAGAKLFF. For the CDR3, the DNA is TGCGCCAGCAGTGACTTTGCCGGAGCGAAACTGTTTTTT.

The rearrangement joins TRBV19 to TRBJ2-2; 8 bases align to TRBD1. V was clipped by 7 bases and J by 4 bases; unmatched bases: 23. CDR3 length: 20 amino acids. Germline lookup yields CDR1 LNHDA and CDR2 SQIVND (reference sequence). The CDR3 sequence is CASTPRQGRWLSVGTGELFF. The CDR3 region has the DNA TGTGCCAGTACCCCTAGACAGGGGCGCTGGTTGTCCGTGGGCACCGGGGAGCTGTTTTTT.

This clone is medium-sized within its sample. This chain connects TRBV27 to TRBJ1-2; TRBD1 matches at 9 bases. CDR3 length: 15 amino acids. Trimming at V came to 6 bases and at J to 3 bases, leaving 8 bases not matched to a gene. Germline loops: CDR1 MNHEY, CDR2 SMNVEV (reference sequence). The CDR3 sequence is CASRSGQGRDYGYTF. The CDR3 nucleotides read TGTGCCAGCAGGAGTGGACAGGGGCGTGACTATGGCTACACCTTC.

This chain uses TRBV11-2 with TRBJ2-7, with D perhaps matching TRBD1 or TRBD2 (5 bases each). Germline-derived CDR1 and CDR2 are SGHAT and FQNNGV. V lost 0 bases, J lost 2 bases, and 11 bases lay in between. The CDR3 length is 15 residues. CDR3 residues: CASSLEGTTTYEQYF. DNA for the CDR3: TGTGCCAGCAGCTTAGAAGGGACCACGACCTACGAGCAGTACTTC.

The chain joins TRBV6-6 to TRBJ1-5, with 8 bases lining up with TRBD1. V was clipped by 10 bases and J by 2 bases; unmatched bases: 7. CDR1 and CDR2 from the germline V gene are MNHNY and SVGAGI (reference sequence). The CDR3 runs 14 residues. The CDR3 nucleotides are TGTGCCACATCAGGGGGCGTTCGCAATCAGCCCCAGCATTTT. Its translation is CATSGGVRNQPQHF.

The CDR3 reads CASSLRGSGEAFF. CDR3 nucleotide sequence: TGTGCCAGCAGCCTCCGAGGGAGTGGTGAAGCTTTCTTT. The chain is built from TRBV27 and TRBJ1-1, with no clear D. Trimming removed 6 bases from V and 7 bases from J, with 15 bases in between. The germline V gene has CDR1 MNHEY and CDR2 SMNVEV (reference sequence). The CDR3 totals 13 residues.

Only one count was recorded for this clone. The rearrangement uses TRBV7-3 and TRBJ2-3; D is undetermined. Germline V gene lookup returns CDR1 SGHTA and CDR2 FQGTGA. The germline V and J ends were trimmed by 2 bases and 6 bases, with 15 bases remaining between them. This CDR3 spans 15 amino acids. CDR3 sequence (DNA): TGTGCCAGCAGCTTATATAGCACTTCGCGGGATACGCAGTATTTT. Its protein is CASSLYSTSRDTQYF. Drawing the rest from reference TRBV7-3 and TRBJ2-3, the complete variable domain is GAGVSQTPSNKVTEKGKYVELRCDPISGHTALYWYRQSLGQGPEFLIYFQGTGAADDSGLPNDRFFAVRPEGSVSTLKIQRTERGDSAVYLCASSLYSTSRDTQYFGPGTRLTVL.

This clone was counted a few times. The chain links TRBV4-3 to TRBJ1-2; 7 bases match TRBD1. V lost 0 bases and J lost 4; bases outside the gene matches: 5. From germline, CDR1 is LGHNA and CDR2 YSLEER. The CDR3 length is 15 residues. Here the CDR3 reads CASSQDLDRLYGYTF. Here the CDR3 DNA reads TGCGCCAGCAGCCAAGATCTGGACAGGCTCTATGGCTACACCTTC.

The chain is built from TRBV19 and TRBJ2-2, with no clear D. This CDR3 contains 11 residues. V was trimmed by 5 bases and J by 6 bases, leaving 4 bases between them. Germline-derived CDR1 and CDR2 are LNHDA and SQIVND (reference sequence). CDR3 sequence (DNA): TGTGCCAGTAGTGTCCCCGGGGAGCTGTTTTTT. This gives the protein CASSVPGELFF. Full variable domain (remainder filled in from reference TRBV19 and TRBJ2-2): DGGITQSPKYLFRKEGQNVTLSCEQNLNHDAMYWYRQDPGQGLRLIYYSQIVNDFQKGDIAEGYSVSREKKESFPLTVTSAQKNPTAFYLCASSVPGELFFGEGSRLTVL.

A few counts support this clone. The chain employs TRBV4-3 and TRBJ2-4; D possibly corresponds to TRBD2 (5 bases). CDR1 is LGHNA and CDR2 is YSLEER in the germline V gene. The CDR3 has 13 residues. V lost 1 base to trimming and J lost 8 bases, with 9 bases between them. DNA of the CDR3: TGCGCCAGCAGCCAAGGGGTGAGGGACATTCAGTACTTC. As protein: CASSQGVRDIQYF.

The gene calls are TRBV29-1 and TRBJ2-7, with D possibly being TRBD1 (6 bases). Trimming removed 7 bases from V and 2 bases from J, with 12 bases in between. Germline V gives CDR1 SQVTM, CDR2 ANQGSEA. The CDR3 is 12 residues long. The DNA for the CDR3 is TGCAGCGCCTTGACAGGACCCTACGAGCAGTACTTC. Translation: CSALTGPYEQYF.